This TCR beta chain is from a study of blood T cell repertoires in COVID-19 (dated by TCRdb to about 2020). In the study overall: Collaborator samples came from the United States, Italy and Spain and covered acute and convalescent phases of COVID-19. The material from the prospective study consisted of cDNA or gDNA derived from T cells, B-cell-depleted T cells, or PBMCs. The samples were drawn from the first 160 participants of the ongoing ImmuneRACE study and from about 1,200 subjects provided by 6 global collaborators. The repertoires were released in a freely available public database intended as a resource for research on the immune response to SARS-CoV-2. The sample metadata nearly always contained a de-identified subject ID, COVID-19 status, age in years and sex. The dataset comprised deeply sampled blood TCRbeta repertoires from subjects exposed to, actively infected with, or recovered from COVID-19. HLA class I and class II types, where available, came from metadata supplied by the sample provider rather than from assay-based typing.

Participants in the prospective study were enrolled through a virtual design, were aged roughly 18 to 100 years, and lived in about 25 United States geographic areas. In the prospective study, participants were assigned to cohorts based on the clinical history participants reported in a screening survey and a study questionnaire. For ImmuneRACE Cohort 3, a participant was defined as recovered based on two consecutive negative NP/OP PCR tests, clearance by a healthcare professional, or resolution of symptoms. In the prospective study, mobile phlebotomists collected whole blood, serum and a nasopharyngeal or oropharyngeal swab from each participant. Over a 2-month period, participants in the prospective study had the option of providing additional blood draws and questionnaires. Prospective study blood samples were shipped either frozen or at room temperature before DNA extraction. TCRbeta CDR3 regions were amplified from genomic DNA using the immunoSEQ Assay, a bias-controlled multiplex PCR. Per the original workflow: The number of nucleated cells in each sample was estimated by amplification of reference gene primers within the assay. Sequence reads were collapsed and filtered to measure the absolute abundance of every unique TCRbeta CDR3 rearrangement. For each sample, productive Simpson clonality was calculated as the square root of Simpson's diversity index over productive rearrangements. In its TCRdb copy, this immuneACCESS table keeps in-frame sequences only and misses some clones. Where compared with another copy, unresolved V genes explain less than half of these, and the others have no known cause. The V and J calls and clone size were taken over from that table, and D and trimming were inferred from the DNA. In this sample the table shows about 380,000 clones, around nine tenths of which occur a single time. The leading ten clones occupy about 1.1% of the sample.

CDR1 and CDR2 were assigned from the germline V gene (reference sequence) as LGHDT and YNNKEL. The CDR3 contains 17 residues, cysteine and phenylalanine counted. Just the 51-base CDR3 DNA is kept, in frame starting at base 1. Trimming leaves V shorter by 0 bases and J shorter by 2 bases, with the junction holding 5 bases beyond the gene matches. In the case of this clone: The target of this receptor is not known. The input lacks base qualities; no much larger clone sits a single base away.

Results and caveats for the whole study, not just this receptor: Clinical and demographic metadata were provided uncurated, with the amount varying by source and participant.

The sequence joins TRBV3-1 (or the pseudogene TRBV3-2) to TRBJ2-5, and TRBD2 matches 11 of the central bases. The clonotype was recovered from a woman aged 18-29 years who had recovered from COVID-19. Material for sequencing was PBMCs or T cells enriched from blood (not recorded which). The DNA is TGTGCCAGCAGCCAAGAAACAGGACTAGCGGGTCAAGAGACCCAGTACTTC. Its coded protein is CASSQETGLAGQETQYF.